The table lists the clone carrying this T cell receptor (beta chain) with a few counts. The CDR3 has 12 amino acids. Germline values: CDR1 LGHNT, CDR2 FRNRAP. With 0 bases removed from V and 7 bases from J, the gap between germline ends came to 7 bases. The entry originates in a study of patients and donors after allogeneic stem cell transplantation. TCRdb independently ran MiXCR on the RT-PCR reads; one entry per CDR3 protein. The data contain hundreds of thousands of distinct CDR3 sequences, approximately 16% of them singletons. The TCR comes from a human donor who was either an allogeneic HSCT recipient or a stem cell or donor lymphocyte infusion donor (not recorded which). It is not recorded whose cells these are; they may come from a transplant donor. This chain joins TRBV12-5 and TRBJ2-7, with D possibly TRBD2 on 5 matching bases. The source material was blood, either unsorted or a sorted T cell fraction (not recorded which). CDR3 amino acids: CASGLVRGEQYF. The CDR3 DNA follows: TGTGCTAGTGGTTTGGTACGGGGAGAGCAGTACTTC.